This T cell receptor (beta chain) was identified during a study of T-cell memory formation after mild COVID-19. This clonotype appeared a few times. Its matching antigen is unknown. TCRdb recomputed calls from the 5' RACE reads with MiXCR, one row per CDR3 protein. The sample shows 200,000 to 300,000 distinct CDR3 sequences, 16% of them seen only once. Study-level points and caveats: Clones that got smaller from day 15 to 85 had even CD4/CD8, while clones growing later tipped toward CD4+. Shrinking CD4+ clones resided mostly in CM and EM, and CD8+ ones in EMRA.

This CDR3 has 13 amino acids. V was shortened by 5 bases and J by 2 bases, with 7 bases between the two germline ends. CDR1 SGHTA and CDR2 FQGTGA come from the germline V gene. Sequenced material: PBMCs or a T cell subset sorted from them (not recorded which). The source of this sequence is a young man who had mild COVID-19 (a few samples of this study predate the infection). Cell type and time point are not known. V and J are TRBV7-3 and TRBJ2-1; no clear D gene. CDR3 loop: CASSPAPYNEQFF. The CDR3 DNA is TGTGCCAGCAGCCCGGCCCCCTACAATGAGCAGTTCTTC.